Sequencing of this TCR beta chain was carried out in a study of blood T cell repertoires in COVID-19. Study at large: Specimens from acute and convalescent COVID-19 originated in the United States, Italy and Spain. PBMCs, B-cell-depleted T cells, or T cells were the source of the cDNA or gDNA that made up the material.

Per germline, CDR1 SGHRS and CDR2 YFSETQ. Deletions cut 4 bases from V and 0 bases from J, with 10 bases between. This CDR3 is built from 14 residues. Data came from immunoSEQ multiplex PCR; TCRdb stores just in-frame clones and leaves some out. The sample holds over 200,000 clones, around 75% seen once. The sequencing input was peripheral blood. The V call is TRBV5-1, the J call TRBJ1-1; D is unresolved. The source is a human donor in a cohort sampled during active COVID-19. CDR3 in DNA: TGCGCCAGCAGCCCTCAACCGGTGAACACTGAAGCTTTCTTT. Translating gives CASSPQPVNTEAFF.